Only a few counts were recorded for the clone carrying this TCR beta chain. This record comes from a study of T-cell reconstitution after alpha-beta-depleted transplantation in children. The authors prepared the TCRbeta library with unique molecular identifiers. MiXCR, run by TCRdb on the PCR reads, gives a single entry per CDR3 protein. The table lists around 370,000 distinct CDR3 sequences, about a tenth of them singletons, with approximately 2.3% in the top ten. The V end lost 6 bases, the J end lost 3 bases, and 17 bases lay between the germline ends. The CDR3 covers 16 residues. Sample: PBMCs from the stem cell graft donor, taken from the stem cell graft. This clonotype originated in a human donor who donated a stem cell graft to a child with acute lymphoblastic leukemia. The chain employs TRBV12-3 or TRBV12-4 and TRBJ2-2; D is perhaps TRBD2 (5 bases). CDR3 sequence (DNA): TGTGCCAGCAGCCTAGGTAGCGAGAAGGACACCGGGGAGCTGTTTTTT. Encoded protein: CASSLGSEKDTGELFF.